These 21 T cell receptor beta chains originate from one sample sequenced in a study of cytotoxic CD8 clonotypes in ibrutinib-treated CLL (dated by TCRdb to 2020 to 2022). The library was obtained by the immunoSEQ multiplex PCR assay. The source is immuneACCESS, and TCRdb retained only in-frame sequences with V and J called. Part of the clones is not carried over; for the studies checked, unresolved V genes explain less than half of this, and the remainder is unexplained. Within this sample are under 200,000 clones, with more than 75% of them counted one time only. Together, the top ten hold roughly 2% of the sample. What this sample's time point label stands for: about eleven months on ibrutinib. The material was PBMCs, obtained after 12 months of ibrutinib treatment. The receptor set was obtained from a human donor with chronic lymphocytic leukemia.

V is TRBV7-9 and J is TRBJ1-1; 7 bases line up with TRBD1. The CDR3 runs to 13 residues. With 7 bases clipped from V and 1 base from J, the junction kept 3 bases outside the gene matches. Germline lookup yields CDR1 SEHNR and CDR2 FQNEAQ (reference sequence). The chain's CDR3 is CASTDRRNTEAFF. For the CDR3, the DNA is TGTGCCAGCACGGACAGGAGGAACACTGAAGCTTTCTTT. The full variable domain, rest sourced from reference TRBV7-9 and TRBJ1-1, is DTGVSQNPRHKITKRGQNVTFRCDPISEHNRLYWYRQTLGQGPEFLTYFQNEAQLEKSRLLSDRFSAERPKGSFSTLEIQRTEQGDSAMYLCASTDRRNTEAFFGQGTRLTVV.

The chain has TRBV5-1 and TRBJ1-1; a weak D match, TRBD1 (5 bases). Germline V gene lookup returns CDR1 SGHRS and CDR2 YFSETQ. CDR3 size: 13 residues. V lost 4 bases and J 3 bases, leaving 10 bases between the germline ends. The DNA of the CDR3 is TGCGCCAGCAGCCCCGGGGGGTACACTGAAGCTTTCTTT. As protein: CASSPGGYTEAFF.

The chain has TRBV19 and TRBJ1-5, with unresolved D. V lost 2 bases and J 2 bases, leaving 13 bases between the germline ends. There are 16 residues in the CDR3. Looked up from germline, CDR1 is LNHDA and CDR2 is SQIVND (reference sequence). For the CDR3, the DNA is TGTGCCAGTAGTATAAAATCGGGGTCGGGCAATCAGCCCCAGCATTTT. Translating gives CASSIKSGSGNQPQHF. Combining the CDR3 with reference TRBV19 and TRBJ1-5 gives the whole variable domain DGGITQSPKYLFRKEGQNVTLSCEQNLNHDAMYWYRQDPGQGLRLIYYSQIVNDFQKGDIAEGYSVSREKKESFPLTVTSAQKNPTAFYLCASSIKSGSGNQPQHFGDGTRLSIL.

The chain couples TRBV19 to TRBJ1-2, with D perhaps matching TRBD1 (6 bases). The germline V gene encodes CDR1 LNHDA and CDR2 SQIVND (reference sequence). The CDR3 sequence is 16 residues long. V was clipped by 2 bases and J by 1 base, with 14 bases between them. CDR3 DNA sequence: TGTGCCAGTAGTATATCCGACAGGCCGAATAACTATGGCTACACCTTC. Translation: CASSISDRPNNYGYTF.

The rearrangement joins TRBV19 to TRBJ1-5; D is unclear. The CDR3 covers 14 residues. Trimming took 0 bases from V and 7 from J, leaving 10 bases between them. Germline-derived CDR1 and CDR2 are LNHDA and SQIVND (reference sequence). For the CDR3, the DNA is TGTGCCAGTAGTATAGATAACCCACAGCAGCCCCAGCATTTT. This sequence encodes CASSIDNPQQPQHF.

The chain carries TRBV27 and TRBJ2-1; D is unclear. The germline CDR1 and CDR2 sequences are MNHEY and SMNVEV (reference sequence). The CDR3 totals 14 residues. V lost 2 bases to trimming and J lost 1 base, with 6 bases between them. CDR3 protein: CASSLAVSYNEQFF. In DNA form, the CDR3 reads TGTGCCAGCAGTTTAGCGGTTTCCTACAATGAGCAGTTCTTC.

Here the CDR3 DNA reads TGCAGCGTTGATGGGGCAGGGGGTCGCAGAGAGCAGTACTTC. Translating it yields CSVDGAGGRREQYF. This chain links TRBV29-1 with TRBJ2-7, with 7 bases fitting TRBD1. Germline V lookup: CDR1 SQVTM, CDR2 ANQGSEA. The CDR3 is made up of 14 amino acids. V lost 3 bases and J lost 7; bases outside the gene matches: 12.

The chain uses TRBV5-1 and TRBJ1-1, with D uncertain. Germline V gene sequence: CDR1 SGHRS, CDR2 YFSETQ. The CDR3 totals 16 residues. V lost 1 base to trimming and J lost 4 bases, with 17 bases between them. In DNA form, the CDR3 reads TGCGCCAGCAGCTTGACCCCGGACCGATTTTCCACTGAAGCTTTCTTT. It yields the protein CASSLTPDRFSTEAFF.

The chain links TRBV19 to TRBJ2-1; 9 bases are a match to TRBD2. The germline CDR1 and CDR2 sequences are LNHDA and SQIVND (reference sequence). V trimming: 0 bases; J trimming: 6 bases; junction bases outside the gene matches: 3. CDR3 length: 15 amino acids. DNA for the CDR3: TGTGCCAGTAGTATAGAAAGTAGCGGGAGCAATGAGCAGTTCTTC. Protein product: CASSIESSGSNEQFF. The entire variable domain, with the rest obtained from reference TRBV19 and TRBJ2-1, is as follows: DGGITQSPKYLFRKEGQNVTLSCEQNLNHDAMYWYRQDPGQGLRLIYYSQIVNDFQKGDIAEGYSVSREKKESFPLTVTSAQKNPTAFYLCASSIESSGSNEQFFGPGTRLTVL.

This chain uses TRBV10-3 with TRBJ2-7; unclear D gene. CDR1 is ENHRY, CDR2 SYGVKD, per germline. Trimming pared 10 bases from V and 5 bases from J, leaving 15 bases between. The CDR3 extends over 12 amino acids. CDR3 region: CATAGSNHEQYF. CDR3 bases: TGTGCCACCGCAGGCTCAAACCACGAGCAGTACTTC.

This clone was detected a few times. J is TRBJ2-5 and V is TRBV2, with TRBD1 matching 7 bases. The CDR3 is 13 amino acids. Germline CDR1 and CDR2: SNHLY and FYNNEI. J gave up 4 bases and V 8 bases, and 7 bases lay outside the gene matches. This CDR3 reads CASCRGNVETQYF. The DNA of the CDR3 is TGTGCCAGCTGCAGGGGGAACGTAGAGACCCAGTACTTC.

The V gene is TRBV5-4, the J gene TRBJ2-2; 8 bases are shared with TRBD1. V shed 2 bases and J 1 base; nucleotides not matched to a gene: 4. The CDR3 is 16 amino acids. Germline assignment: CDR1 SGHNT and CDR2 YYREEE (reference sequence). CDR3 DNA: TGTGCCAGCAGCTTTGGACAGGGCCTGAACACCGGGGAGCTGTTTTTT. The encoded protein is CASSFGQGLNTGELFF.

V and J are TRBV28 and TRBJ1-2; D not resolved. Trimming took off 3 bases at V and 4 bases at J, with 9 bases between the two ends. CDR1 and CDR2 (germline): MDHEN, SYDVKM. The CDR3 spans 13 residues. In nucleotides, the CDR3 is TGTGCCAGCAGTTTGAACAAGTTCTATGGCTACACCTTC. Translated: CASSLNKFYGYTF.

Only one count was recorded for this clone. The chain recombines TRBV7-9 with TRBJ1-5; no firm D call. Germline lookup yields CDR1 SEHNR and CDR2 FQNEAQ (reference sequence). The V end lost 3 bases, the J end lost 2 bases, and 5 bases lay between the germline ends. CDR3 length: 13 amino acids. DNA of the CDR3: TGTGCCAGCAGCTTTTTAGGCAATCAGCCCCAGCATTTT. This translates into CASSFLGNQPQHF. The full variable domain, rest sourced from reference TRBV7-9 and TRBJ1-5, is DTGVSQNPRHKITKRGQNVTFRCDPISEHNRLYWYRQTLGQGPEFLTYFQNEAQLEKSRLLSDRFSAERPKGSFSTLEIQRTEQGDSAMYLCASSFLGNQPQHFGDGTRLSIL.

The chain carries TRBV6-1 and TRBJ1-1; D is perhaps TRBD1 (6 bases). The V gene's germline CDR1 is MNHNS and CDR2 SASEGT. There are 15 residues in the CDR3. The V and J ends lost 3 bases and 1 base respectively, with 12 bases between them. In nucleotides, the CDR3 is TGTGCCAGCAGTGATGGCCCGGGGGCGAACACTGAAGCTTTCTTT. Protein: CASSDGPGANTEAFF.

V is TRBV14 and J is TRBJ2-7; D not resolved. The CDR3 consists of 11 residues. Per the germline V gene, CDR1 is SGHDN and CDR2 is FVKESK. V lost 0 bases to trimming and J lost 7 bases, with 4 bases between them. The CDR3 loop is CASSQDWEQYF. The CDR3 nucleotides read TGTGCCAGCAGCCAAGATTGGGAGCAGTACTTC.

This chain connects TRBV6-1 to TRBJ1-2, with 9 bases aligning to TRBD1. Trimming at V came to 4 bases and at J to 2 bases, leaving 11 bases not matched to a gene. Per germline, CDR1 MNHNS and CDR2 SASEGT. The CDR3 covers 17 residues. This CDR3 is CASSVTGTGLGNYGYTF. As DNA, the CDR3 is TGTGCCAGCAGTGTAACCGGGACAGGGCTCGGCAACTATGGCTACACCTTC.

The V and J genes are TRBV10-3 and TRBJ2-1; D unresolved. The CDR3 has 11 amino acids. Per germline, CDR1 ENHRY and CDR2 SYGVKD. The ends were cut back, 3 bases at V and 3 bases at J, with 0 bases in the middle. The CDR3 sequence is CAISDYNEQFF. In DNA, the CDR3 is TGTGCCATCAGTGACTACAATGAGCAGTTCTTC.

The chain employs TRBV6-1 and TRBJ2-7; the D gene is possibly TRBD1 (6 bases). Trimming removed 7 bases from V and 0 bases from J, with 10 bases in between. Per germline, CDR1 MNHNS and CDR2 SASEGT. The CDR3 is 13 residues long. The CDR3 region has the DNA TGTGCCAGCACTAGGACAGTCTCCTACGAGCAGTACTTC. Encoded protein: CASTRTVSYEQYF.

The chain's CDR3 is CASTPPPGREGEAFF. The CDR3 coding sequence is TGTGCCAGCACCCCCCCTCCGGGACGGGAGGGGGAAGCTTTCTTT. The rearrangement joins TRBV28 to TRBJ1-1, with D possibly being TRBD1 (5 bases). The CDR3 has 15 amino acids. Trimming pared 7 bases from V and 8 bases from J, leaving 23 bases between. In germline, CDR1 is MDHEN, CDR2 SYDVKM. The complete variable domain, with remaining parts taken from reference TRBV28 and TRBJ1-1, reads DVKVTQSSRYLVKRTGEKVFLECVQDMDHENMFWYRQDPGLGLRLIYFSYDVKMKEKGDIPEGYSVSREKKERFSLILESASTNQTSMYLCASTPPPGREGEAFFGQGTRLTVV.

V and J are TRBV11-1 and TRBJ1-2, with no clear D. Trimming left V 0 bases short and J 7 bases short, with 12 bases between. CDR1 SGHAT and CDR2 FQDESV come from the germline V gene (reference sequence). CDR3 length: 14 residues. CDR3 amino acids: CASSLAGSGFGYTF. In DNA form, the CDR3 reads TGTGCCAGCAGCTTAGCCGGGTCTGGTTTTGGCTACACCTTC.